This paragraph covers one T cell receptor (beta chain) sequence. Its specificity is not known. At one end, the junction sequence differs from germline, possibly due to a read error. CDR1 and CDR2 (germline): SGHAT, FQNNGV. The CDR3 has 16 amino acids. No cell sorting was done before RNA was extracted from the tissue. This non-tumor lung sample came from over 3 cm beyond the tumor edge. Between August and November 2014, newly diagnosed, chemotherapy-naive lung cancer patients underwent thoracic surgery in China. This record belongs to a study of tumor and adjacent non-tumor tissue in lung cancer. Study at large: There were about 12 adenocarcinoma, a couple of squamous cell carcinoma and 1 small cell lung cancer cases. Stage I to III disease affected approximately 11 men and 5 women aged roughly 30 to 76.

Notes on the study in general: TCR diversity was significantly greater in tumor than normal lung tissue.

A modified ARM-PCR protocol with three rounds of nested PCR amplified TCRbeta. TCRdb redid the calling of the multiplex PCR reads with MiXCR, one entry per CDR3 protein. The repertoire has approximately 100,000 distinct CDR3 sequences, 50% to 70% of them found once; the top ten carry approximately 18%. The sequenced material came from distant non-tumor lung tissue. The TCR comes from a man aged 30 to 39 with non-small cell lung cancer. The chain is built from TRBV11-2 and TRBJ1-3; D call uncertain. The CDR3 region is CASSLDPSLSVNTIYF. The CDR3, as DNA: TGTGCCAGCAGCTTAGACCCGAGCTTATCTGTAAACACCATATATTTT. Together with reference TRBV11-2 and TRBJ1-3, the CDR3 gives the full variable domain: EAGVAQSPRYKIIEKRQSVAFWCNPISGHATLYWYQQILGQGPKLLIQFQNNGVVDDSQLPKDRFSAERLKGVDSTLKIQPAKLEDSAVYLCASSLDPSLSVNTIYFGEGSWLTVV.